This paragraph covers one TCR beta chain sequence. The target antigen is unknown. This record comes from a study of CXCR3-negative and CXCR3-positive naive CD8 T cells. The CDR3 spans 14 residues. CDR1 DFQATT and CDR2 SNEGSKA come from the germline V gene (reference sequence). Those CD8+ T cells considered naive were CD45RO-CCR7+CD27+CD95-. Preparation of TRB cDNA libraries relied on 5' RACE carrying UMI labels. Each CDR3 protein gets one entry in TCRdb, which reprocessed the 5' RACE reads and gives no DNA. The sample features 49,000 or so distinct CDR3 sequences, with approximately 0.52% in its top ten. Study-wide points: TRB CDR3s were more hydrophobic in CXCR3-positive than in CXCR3-negative naive cells. Diversity in memory CD8+ cells fell much lower than the comparably high levels seen in both naive subsets. Whereas memory cells differed, naive CXCR3-negative and CXCR3-positive cells shared similar TRBV-TRBJ usage.

The receptor was isolated from a human donor in good health. Some clones in this sample may be carry-over from other donors' samples. Sequencing input: naive CXCR3+ CD8+ T cells from blood. As for subset: CD45RO-CCR7+CD27+CD95- naive CD8+ T cells expressing CXCR3 (TNR3+). The chain couples TRBV20-1 to TRBJ2-2; TCRdb outputs TRBD1, but without DNA this stays unchecked. CDR3 amino acids: CSARDETVRGELFF.